The subject of this entry is one T cell receptor (beta chain). This clone was picked up one time. It lacks a known antigen. Base qualities are not provided; no much larger clone lies one nucleotide away. The sample is drawn from a study of blood T cell repertoires in COVID-19 (dated by TCRdb to about 2020). As for the study more broadly: The collaborator samples originated in the United States, Italy and Spain and spanned the acute and convalescent phases of COVID-19. The material from the prospective study consisted of cDNA or gDNA derived from T cells, B-cell-depleted T cells, or PBMCs. Deeply sampled blood TCRbeta repertoires from subjects exposed to, actively infected with, or recovered from COVID-19 were included in the dataset. The repertoires were released in a freely available public database meant as a resource for research on the immune response to SARS-CoV-2. The samples were drawn from two sources: the first 160 participants of the ongoing ImmuneRACE study, and 1,000 to 1,500 subjects contributed by 6 global collaborators. Sample metadata almost always included a de-identified subject ID, COVID-19 status, age in years and sex. Where HLA class I and class II types were available, the types were taken from metadata supplied by the sample provider, not from assay-based typing. The research as a whole found: Clinical and demographic metadata were provided uncurated, with the amount varying by source and participant.

According to the germline V gene, CDR1 reads SGHRS and CDR2 reads YFSETQ. The junction shows trimming of 0 bases on V and 1 base on J, and the gene matches do not reach 8 bases of it. Reading from cysteine to phenylalanine, the CDR3 counts 18 amino acids. This entry keeps only the CDR3 DNA: 54 bases, framed from base 1. Enrolling through a virtual design, the prospective study's participants ranged in age from roughly 18 to 100 years and lived across about two dozen United States geographic areas. Cohort assignment in the prospective study relied on participant-reported clinical history from a screening survey and a study questionnaire. In the prospective study, mobile phlebotomists collected whole blood, serum and a nasopharyngeal or oropharyngeal swab from each participant. Participants in the prospective study had the option to provide additional blood draws and questionnaires over an approximately 2-month period. Prospective study blood samples were shipped either frozen or at room temperature before DNA extraction.

The immunoSEQ Assay, a bias-controlled multiplex PCR, was used to amplify TCRbeta CDR3 regions from genomic DNA. The paper's data handling went like this. Within the assay, amplification of reference gene primers was used to estimate how many nucleated cells each sample contained. To quantify the absolute abundance of each unique TCRbeta CDR3 rearrangement, sequence reads were collapsed and filtered. For each sample, productive Simpson clonality was calculated as the square root of Simpson's diversity index across productive rearrangements. TCRdb took this table from immuneACCESS and kept in-frame rearrangements with V and J called. Such tables lack part of the clones; where checked against another copy, unresolved V genes explain under half of the gap, and the rest is unexplained. That table supplies the V and J calls and clone size; D and trimming were determined from the DNA. The sample yields under 350,000 clones; approximately 86% were counted once. Roughly 4.2% of the sample is held by the ten biggest clonotypes.

The receptor chain draws on TRBV5-1 and TRBJ2-2; 8 bases in between match TRBD2. The sequenced sample consisted of PBMCs or T cells enriched from blood (not recorded which). The receptor was derived from a woman in her thirties or forties with acute COVID-19. The CDR3 is CASSLDIAGYGNTGELFF. In nucleotides, the sequence is TGCGCCAGCAGCTTGGATATAGCGGGATATGGGAACACCGGGGAGCTGTTTTTT. The CDR3, completed at both ends by the reference TRBV5-1 and TRBJ2-2 genes, gives the full variable domain KAGVTQTPRYLIKTRGQQVTLSCSPISGHRSVSWYQQTPGQGLQFLFEYFSETQRNKGNFPGRFSGRQFSNSRSEMNVSTLELGDSALYLCASSLDIAGYGNTGELFFGEGSRLTVL.